This T cell receptor beta chain was found in a study of cytomegalovirus exposure and HLA in healthy donors (dated by TCRdb to the late 2010s). Study-level background: According to an earlier analysis of 587 of the donors, about 179 million T cells yielded roughly 110 million unique TCR beta sequences and around 300 Gb of sequence data. About 280 gigabases of sequencing data and 75 million to 85 million unique TCR sequences made up an early release that covered fewer than 650 HLA-typed donors. Of the approximately 400 genotyped donors, roughly 80% fell in the genetic ancestry cluster associated with self-reported Caucasian donors. The aim of the study was to test whether cataloging public T cell receptors could identify signatures of past pathogen exposure. The T cell repertoires of 670 or so subjects were profiled by immunosequencing and related to cytomegalovirus serostatus. Along with the approximately 700-subject first cohort, a separate validation cohort of over a hundred different subjects was used. To predict cytomegalovirus infection status, the study brought together high-throughput TCR immunosequencing, statistical association of individual TCRs with disease status, and machine learning. To study patterns of TCR occurrence, a later analysis re-analyzed previously published TCR beta repertoires from 550 to 800 donors and added high-resolution HLA genotyping. Rather than drawing on any new phenotypic data, the later analysis identified candidate immune exposures from TCR beta sequences and the way those sequences occurred across donors. An earlier analysis of some 600 of the donors applied high-throughput TCR beta sequencing to assess whether each TCR beta V gene segment acted as functional or pseudogenic. Donor age, sex, ethnicity and CMV serostatus were collected together with the repertoire data. Genome-wide SNP genotypes for about 65% of the roughly 670 donors were used in a later genetic analysis, which treated that subset as a discovery cohort. All discovery cohort repertoires had been generated on a single sequencing platform. Both class I and class II loci were covered by HLA typing, at four-digit resolution. The number of donors typed differed by locus, with roughly 620-640 for A, B, C, DRB1 and DQB1, roughly 520 for DQA1, 600 to 610 for DPA1, and 450 to 480 for DPB1. Roughly five DR-DQ haplotypes were treated as single units for association and clustering because of strong linkage in the cohort. Among around 400 genotyped donors of the cohort, an average of 235,054 unique TCR beta nucleotide sequences were sequenced per donor, approximately 20% of them non-productive.

Receptor libraries were prepared by the immunoSEQ multiplex PCR assay. A mixture of 60 forward primers for TCR Vbeta segments and 13 reverse primers for TCR Jbeta segments was used in the multiplex PCR. A multiplex PCR assay on genomic DNA amplified the CDR3 region of rearranged TCR beta genes. Amplified TCR beta libraries were sequenced as 87-base-pair reads on the Illumina HiSeq System. The original pipeline was this. A later analysis tallied about 77 million unique TCR beta chains across the approximately 670 repertoires, and about 12 million of those chains were shared by two or more donors. Raw reads were error-corrected and collapsed into unique sequences with a nearest-neighbor algorithm that merged closely related sequences to remove PCR and sequencing errors. To assign V, D and J gene segments, CDR3 sequences were aligned to IMGT reference sequences. For a sequence to be retained, a match of at least six nucleotides to both a V gene segment and a J gene segment was required. Rearrangements were called productive when the CDR3 lacked stop codons and stayed in frame with V and J; all others were non-productive. CDR3 was defined by IMGT convention, running from the second conserved V-encoded cysteine to the conserved J-encoded phenylalanine. The earlier analysis of about 610 of the donors excluded sequences that lacked an unambiguous match to a single V gene segment. An earlier analysis of 500 to 600 of the donors classified V segments as functional when productive rearrangements were above 56.7% and as segregating when the standard deviation between donors was above 5%. A statistical classification framework was developed to diagnose cytomegalovirus status using the catalog of TCR beta chain sequences. In a later analysis, TCR nucleotide sequences were compared against IMGT/GENE-DB human TR gene sequences so that V and J genes could be assigned. In a later analysis, CDR3 sequences and most-parsimonious VDJ recombination scenarios were assigned using the TCRdist pipeline. In a later analysis, each TCR beta chain was defined by its CDR3 amino acid sequence together with its V-gene family, and reads without a unique V-gene family were excluded. As a way to deal with suspected cross-contamination and a sequencing artifact, a later analysis dropped 500 to 700 nucleotide sequences that were highly shared and had low generation probability. In a later analysis, a clonal expansion index for each public chain was calculated from normalized within-repertoire ranks of inferred template counts. A later analysis computed generation probabilities with a VDJ recombination model fitted to out-of-frame rearrangements, and checked the results against IGoR. In a later analysis, hypergeometric tests were used to score TCR-TCR, TCR-HLA and TCR-CMV co-occurrence, with a repertoire-size bias correction applied to TCR pairs. To estimate false discovery rates, a later analysis permuted the HLA or CMV assignments 20 times. A later analysis grouped co-occurring TCRs with DBSCAN, adding TCRdist sequence similarity when clustering within HLA-allele-positive subsets. For co-occurrence clustering, repertoires with fewer than 30,000 or more than 120,000 public chains were excluded, along with about five repertoires with anomalous nucleotide sharing. In TCRdb, the immuneACCESS table is reduced to in-frame sequences with V and J assigned. These tables do not hold every clone; where another copy was compared, an unresolved V gene accounts for under half, and the others remain unexplained. V and J calls plus clone size are reproduced from that table; the DNA served to infer D and trimming. This sample comprises tens of thousands of clones, 65% to 70% of them detected only once. The ten top clones hold 2% to 2.5% of the sample.

General study outcomes and caveats: Strong co-occurrence of HLA alleles, especially DR and DQ, made assigning TCR associations to individual alleles difficult. In a later genetic analysis, a missense DCLRE1C variant was associated with V-gene and J-gene trimming of TCR beta chains, and the association was replicated in an independent cohort. While some public TCRs were present in many individuals, most TCR sequences turned up only very rarely across donors. In a later analysis, several top co-occurrence clusters were reported to appear linked to parvovirus B19, influenza, CMV and Epstein-Barr virus. In a later analysis, the rate of TCR association differed among HLA loci, with DRB1 alleles having the most associated TCRs and HLA-C alleles having the fewest. In a later analysis, 16,951 TCR beta sequences were associated with specific HLA alleles at a false discovery rate of 0.05. Because some donors lacked HLA typing at each locus, the association tests relied only on the typed subset. The authors suggested that the approach could potentially be generalized to other disease states and immunological phenotypes. A further reported finding was that TCR beta sequences accurately predicted the HLA-A and HLA-B alleles for most subjects in the first cohort. A later analysis found that most CMV-associated TCR beta chains appeared HLA-restricted, with HLA associations seemingly driven largely by CMV exposure. In the study, approximately 160 TCR beta chains were listed as associated with cytomegalovirus. Compared with equally common non-associated chains, HLA-associated TCR beta chains in a later analysis were more clonally expanded and had lower generation probabilities. CMV serostatus was the only immune exposure information available for the cohort. A group of highly shared sequence variants was considered likely to be a technical artifact of the sequencing pipeline. Compared with the 666-donor mean, donors in an Asian-associated ancestry cluster had fewer N-insertions in productive TCRs, according to a later genetic analysis. The presence/absence analyses assumed that sequencing depth was roughly uniform across donors, and that assumption may not be true. Because counts were too low, roughly 18 rarely observed V segments, including chromosome 9 orphons, were left out of the earlier analysis of some 640 of the donors. Cytomegalovirus status was reported to be diagnosed by the classifier with high specificity and sensitivity in both the original and validation cohorts. In vitro tests confirmed that three of the cytomegalovirus-associated TCR beta chains recognize cytomegalovirus antigens. The 87-base-pair reads could not distinguish some IMGT-functional V segments, including TRBV6-2 and TRBV6-3, so those segments were excluded. An earlier analysis of around 600 of the donors showed that most TCR beta V segments appeared in productive rearrangements either about 87% or about 30% of the time, which broadly matched IMGT annotations. This cohort had only TCR beta chains sequenced, and the lack of alpha or paired-chain data limited which features could be detected. Correlated functional status among segregating V segments might be attributable to linkage disequilibrium, but an unknown experimental factor could not be ruled out.

CDR1 and CDR2, looked up from the germline V gene, are SGHAT and FQNNGV. The trim is 0 bases for V and 3 bases for J, with a gap of 9 bases between the germline ends. The CDR3 runs 14 residues from the cysteine to the phenylalanine. The retained sequence is limited to the CDR3, 42 bases, with the frame set at the first base. The cohort consisted of more than 650 healthy bone marrow donors. At the time of sampling, all cohort members were nominally healthy, though unrecorded immune exposures were likely present. The donor tested CMV seronegative, placing the donor among the 350 or so seronegative members of the cohort. A peripheral blood sample was provided by each donor, and peripheral blood mononuclear cells were used for TCR beta sequencing. Genomic DNA was extracted from the blood cell samples with the Qiagen DNeasy Blood Extraction Kit. Details on this clone: No antigen is known for it. Base quality data are lacking; no much larger clone is found one base away.

The sequenced sample consisted of PBMCs. This clonotype was obtained from a woman in her twenties or thirties in good health and CMV-seronegative. The sequence links TRBV11-2 to TRBJ2-7; no D gene can be assigned with confidence. The CDR3 region: CASSLDVLIYEQYF. The DNA reads TGTGCCAGCAGCTTAGACGTACTGATCTACGAGCAGTACTTC.